Presented here are 20 T cell receptor beta chains from one specimen sequenced in a study of blood T cell repertoires in COVID-19. Data came from immunoSEQ multiplex PCR; TCRdb stores just in-frame clones and leaves some out. Here the sample spans approximately 150,000 clones, 84% being singletons. Source material: peripheral blood. Source of these receptors: a man in his 70s with acute or convalescent COVID-19.

This chain joins TRBV6-1 and TRBJ2-1; D unresolved. V was pared by 0 bases and J by 0 bases, with 18 bases between. The CDR3 is 19 amino acids. Per the germline V gene, CDR1 is MNHNS and CDR2 is SASEGT. The CDR3 DNA is TGTGCCAGCAGTGAAGCATATTCATTTGGCCGGAGCTCCTACAATGAGCAGTTCTTC. It specifies CASSEAYSFGRSSYNEQFF.

This rearrangement joins TRBV9 to TRBJ2-2, with D maybe TRBD1 (6 bases). CDR1 and CDR2 from the germline V gene are SGDLS and YYNGEE. CDR3 length: 15 residues. Trimming took off 1 base at V and 4 bases at J, with 11 bases between the two ends. CDR3 nucleotide sequence: TGTGCCAGCAGCGTATTCAACAGGGCCACCGGGGAGCTGTTTTTT. It codes for CASSVFNRATGELFF.

The chain employs TRBV6-1 and TRBJ2-7; TRBD1 agrees at 7 bases. Germline V lookup: CDR1 MNHNS, CDR2 SASEGT. The CDR3 contains 14 residues. Trimming cost V 2 bases and J 2 bases; bases outside gene matches: 3. In nucleotides, the CDR3 is TGTGCCAGCAGTGAACTGACAGGGCCCTACGAGCAGTACTTC. Amino acids: CASSELTGPYEQYF.

This sequence joins TRBV11-2 and TRBJ2-2, with 10 bases that match TRBD2. The CDR3 is 16 residues long. CDR1 and CDR2 (germline): SGHAT, FQNNGV. After removal of 2 bases from V and 6 bases from J, the junction contained 6 bases not matched to a gene. The CDR3 loop reads CASSLTSGILAGELFF. The CDR3 region has the DNA TGTGCCAGCAGCTTAACTAGCGGGATACTGGCCGGGGAGCTGTTTTTT.

The chain joins TRBV5-1 to TRBJ2-7; maybe TRBD2 (5 bases). V lost 4 bases and J lost 3, with 14 bases in between. Germline assignment: CDR1 SGHRS and CDR2 YFSETQ. The CDR3 is made up of 14 amino acids. In nucleotides, the CDR3 is TGCGCCAGCAGCCCACAAGAGGGCCGCTACGAGCAGTACTTC. It is translated as CASSPQEGRYEQYF.

The chain uses TRBV28 and TRBJ1-1; TRBD1 matches at 9 bases. V dropped 7 bases and J dropped 1; count of bases not matched to a gene: 10. This CDR3 spans 16 amino acids. CDR1 is MDHEN and CDR2 is SYDVKM in the germline V gene. The CDR3 loop is CASTTLQGAGNTEAFF. The CDR3 DNA sequence: TGTGCCAGCACTACTCTACAGGGGGCCGGGAACACTGAAGCTTTCTTT.

The chain carries TRBV4-1 and TRBJ1-5; D ambiguous. Per the germline V gene, CDR1 is MGHRA and CDR2 is YSYEKL. Trimming removed 0 bases from V and 9 bases from J, with 15 bases in between. CDR3 length equals 15 residues. The CDR3 reads CASSQDFRRSGPQHF. CDR3 coding DNA: TGCGCCAGCAGCCAAGATTTCCGCCGTAGTGGGCCCCAGCATTTT.

V usage is TRBV5-1 and J usage is TRBJ2-1; the match to TRBD2 covers 8 bases. There are 15 residues in the CDR3. Germline CDR1 and CDR2: SGHRS and YFSETQ. V was clipped by 3 bases and J by 4 bases; unmatched bases: 6. The CDR3 loop reads CASSSGEREYNEQFF. The CDR3 bases are TGCGCCAGCAGCTCAGGGGAGCGGGAGTACAATGAGCAGTTCTTC. Full variable domain (remainder filled in from reference TRBV5-1 and TRBJ2-1): KAGVTQTPRYLIKTRGQQVTLSCSPISGHRSVSWYQQTPGQGLQFLFEYFSETQRNKGNFPGRFSGRQFSNSRSEMNVSTLELGDSALYLCASSSGEREYNEQFFGPGTRLTVL.

The chain links TRBV24-1 to TRBJ2-1; a weak D match, TRBD1 (6 bases). Trimming took 2 bases from V and 2 from J, leaving 12 bases between them. This CDR3 comprises 16 residues. CDR1 is KGHDR and CDR2 is SFDVKD in the germline V gene. As DNA, the CDR3 is TGTGCCACCAGTGATTCCTTTGGGGGCCCCTACAATGAGCAGTTCTTC. The encoded protein is CATSDSFGGPYNEQFF.

The chain is built from TRBV5-6 and TRBJ2-5, with D possibly being TRBD2 (5 bases). The length of the CDR3 is 13 residues. Looked up from germline, CDR1 is SGHDT and CDR2 is YYEEEE. V lost 4 bases, J lost 4 bases, and 11 bases lay in between. The CDR3 nucleotides are TGTGCCAGCAGCCCGCTAGCCGGAGAGACCCAGTACTTC. It codes for CASSPLAGETQYF.

The J gene is TRBJ2-6, the V gene TRBV4-1, with 7 bases fitting TRBD2. With V trimmed by 4 bases and J by 3 bases, 3 bases remained unmatched. Germline-derived CDR1 and CDR2 are MGHRA and YSYEKL. CDR3 length: 15 residues. The CDR3 DNA reads TGCGCCAGCAGCCGCGGGAGTAGTGGGGCCAACGTCCTGACTTTC. Amino acid sequence: CASSRGSSGANVLTF.

The chain couples TRBV11-1 to TRBJ1-1; possibly TRBD1 for D (6 bases). The CDR3 sequence is 13 residues long. Looked up from germline, CDR1 is SGHAT and CDR2 is FQDESV (reference sequence). V lost 6 bases and J 5 bases, leaving 13 bases between the germline ends. CDR3 sequence (DNA): TGTGCCAGCAGTAAAGGGGGATGGACTGAAGCTTTCTTT. Translation gives CASSKGGWTEAFF. The variable domain in full, completed from reference TRBV11-1 and TRBJ1-1, reads EAEVAQSPRYKITEKSQAVAFWCDPISGHATLYWYRQILGQGPELLVQFQDESVVDDSQLPKDRFSAERLKGVDSTLKIQPAELGDSAMYLCASSKGGWTEAFFGQGTRLTVV.

The chain couples TRBV6-6 to TRBJ1-1, with 7 bases matching TRBD1. The CDR3 consists of 12 residues. J lost 11 bases, V lost 6 bases, and 9 bases had no gene match. The germline V gene has CDR1 MNHNY and CDR2 SVGAGI (reference sequence). The CDR3 sequence is CASSPDRVWAFF. CDR3 coding DNA: TGTGCCAGCAGCCCAGACAGGGTTTGGGCTTTCTTT.

The chain recombines TRBV11-1 with TRBJ2-5; D perhaps matches TRBD2 (5 bases). The germline gives CDR1 SGHAT, CDR2 FQDESV (reference sequence). The V and J ends lost 5 bases and 5 bases respectively, with 15 bases between them. This CDR3 spans 14 amino acids. The CDR3 DNA reads TGTGCCAGCAGCCTCAGTGGGCGGAGGGAGACCCAGTACTTC. Its translation is CASSLSGRRETQYF.

The CDR3 nucleotides read TGTGCCAGCAGCCAGGGACAGGCGGTTGCGCCCCAGCATTTT. Protein: CASSQGQAVAPQHF. The rearrangement links TRBV2 to TRBJ1-5; 8 nucleotides line up with TRBD1. V trimming: 6 bases; J trimming: 9 bases; junction bases outside the gene matches: 10. The CDR3 loop spans 14 amino acids. Germline V gene lookup returns CDR1 SNHLY and CDR2 FYNNEI.

The V gene is TRBV5-4, the J gene TRBJ2-5; 9 bases match TRBD1. The trim removed 0 bases at V and 6 bases at J, leaving 3 bases unmatched. Looked up from germline, CDR1 is SGHNT and CDR2 is YYREEE (reference sequence). The CDR3 consists of 14 residues. This chain's CDR3 is CASSLGQGGKTQYF. CDR3 nucleotides: TGTGCCAGCAGCTTGGGACAGGGGGGGAAGACCCAGTACTTC. The full variable domain, in which reference TRBV5-4 and TRBJ2-5 provide the parts outside the CDR3, is ETGVTQSPTHLIKTRGQQVTLRCSSQSGHNTVSWYQQALGQGPQFIFQYYREEENGRGNFPPRFSGLQFPNYSSELNVNALELDDSALYLCASSLGQGGKTQYFGPGTRLLVL.

The gene calls are TRBV2 and TRBJ2-4, with D hard to call. The germline V and J ends were trimmed by 3 bases and 2 bases, with 5 bases remaining between them. CDR3 length equals 13 residues. Germline values: CDR1 SNHLY, CDR2 FYNNEI. This CDR3 is CASSEETKNIQYF. Here the CDR3 DNA reads TGTGCCAGCAGTGAGGAGACCAAAAACATTCAGTACTTC.

V usage is TRBV18 and J usage is TRBJ1-6; a weak D match, TRBD1 (5 bases). The V gene's germline CDR1 is KGHSH and CDR2 LQKENI. V was trimmed by 3 bases and J by 6 bases, leaving 9 bases between them. The CDR3 is 14 amino acids. CDR3 amino acids: CASSPEGTNSPLHF. CDR3 nucleotides: TGTGCCAGCTCACCGGAGGGGACTAATTCACCCCTCCACTTT.

The chain uses TRBV28 and TRBJ1-4, with TRBD1 matching over 8 bases. CDR1 MDHEN and CDR2 SYDVKM come from the germline V gene. The length of the CDR3 is 18 residues. V was clipped by 4 bases and J by 0 bases; unmatched bases: 10. The CDR3 is CASSWGRTGISTNEKLFF. CDR3 nucleotides: TGTGCCAGCAGTTGGGGGAGGACAGGGATCTCAACTAATGAAAAACTGTTTTTT.

The genes are TRBV7-2 and TRBJ2-7; tentative D call: TRBD1 (6 bases). Germline V gene data show CDR1 as SGHTA and CDR2 as FQGNSA. Trimming shortened V by 0 bases and J by 3 bases, and 9 bases separated the two germline ends. The CDR3 spans 14 residues. The CDR3 loop is CASSLAGTHYEQYF. In nucleotides, the CDR3 is TGTGCCAGCAGCTTAGCGGGGACACACTACGAGCAGTACTTC.